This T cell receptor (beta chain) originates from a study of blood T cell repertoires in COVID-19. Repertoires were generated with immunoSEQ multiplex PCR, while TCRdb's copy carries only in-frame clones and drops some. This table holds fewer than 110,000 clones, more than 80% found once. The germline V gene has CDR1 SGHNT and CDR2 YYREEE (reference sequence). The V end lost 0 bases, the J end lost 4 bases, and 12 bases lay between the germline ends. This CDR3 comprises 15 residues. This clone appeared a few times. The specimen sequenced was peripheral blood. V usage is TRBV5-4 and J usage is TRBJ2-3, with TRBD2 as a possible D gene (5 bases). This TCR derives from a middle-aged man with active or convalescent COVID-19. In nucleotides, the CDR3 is TGTGCCAGCAGCTTGGCCGCTCGGGGAGCAGATACGCAGTATTTT. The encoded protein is CASSLAARGADTQYF.